The clone carrying this T cell receptor beta chain has at least ten counts. Its specificity is not known. This sample is part of a study of T cells in Graves' hyperthyroidism and ophthalmopathy. Authors of the study amplified TCR beta CDR3 regions from RNA transcripts. Primed by the HTBI set, a first-round RT-PCR was run on the TCR CDR3. TCRdb reprocessed the multiplex PCR reads via MiXCR and lists one record per CDR3 protein. The data contain around 180,000 distinct CDR3 sequences, over 15% of them singletons. Notes on the study in general: Ophthalmopathy cases were set apart from stable hyperthyroidism by a 13 V-J model.

Germline V gene sequence: CDR1 SGHRS, CDR2 YFSETQ. This CDR3 has 15 amino acids. The trim removed 4 bases at V and 2 bases at J, leaving 8 bases unmatched. The receptor comes from a woman aged 45 to 65 with Graves' hyperthyroidism. Sequences were obtained from blood. The V call is TRBV5-1, the J call TRBJ1-2; 7 positions agree with TRBD1. CDR3 nucleotides: TGCGCCAGCAGCCCACCGACAGGGTCCAACTATGGCTACACCTTC. Residues: CASSPPTGSNYGYTF.